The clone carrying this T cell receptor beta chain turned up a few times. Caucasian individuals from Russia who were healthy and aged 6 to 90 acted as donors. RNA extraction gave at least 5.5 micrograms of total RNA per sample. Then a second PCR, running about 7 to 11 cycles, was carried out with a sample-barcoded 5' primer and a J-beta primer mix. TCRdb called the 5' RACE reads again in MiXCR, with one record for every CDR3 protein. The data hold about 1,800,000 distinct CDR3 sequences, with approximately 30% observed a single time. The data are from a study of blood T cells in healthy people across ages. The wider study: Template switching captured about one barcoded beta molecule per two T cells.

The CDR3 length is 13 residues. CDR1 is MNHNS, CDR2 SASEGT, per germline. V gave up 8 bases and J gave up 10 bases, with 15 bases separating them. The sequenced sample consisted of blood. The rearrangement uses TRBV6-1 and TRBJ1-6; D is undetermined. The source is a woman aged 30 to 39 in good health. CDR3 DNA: TGTGCCAGCCCCCGCCTAAGCGGATCACCCCTCCACTTT. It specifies CASPRLSGSPLHF.